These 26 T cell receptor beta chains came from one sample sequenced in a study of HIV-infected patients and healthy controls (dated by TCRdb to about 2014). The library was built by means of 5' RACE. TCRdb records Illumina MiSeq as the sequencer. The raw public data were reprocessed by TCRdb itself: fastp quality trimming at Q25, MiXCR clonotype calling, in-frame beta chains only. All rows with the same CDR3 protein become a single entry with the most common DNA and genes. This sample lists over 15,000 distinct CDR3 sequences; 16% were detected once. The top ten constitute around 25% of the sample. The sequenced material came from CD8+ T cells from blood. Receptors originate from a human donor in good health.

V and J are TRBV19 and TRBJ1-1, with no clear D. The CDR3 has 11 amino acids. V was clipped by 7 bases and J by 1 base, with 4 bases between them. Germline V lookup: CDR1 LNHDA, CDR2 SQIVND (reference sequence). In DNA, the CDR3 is TGTGCCAGTAACTGGAACACTGAAGCTTTCTTT. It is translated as CASNWNTEAFF.

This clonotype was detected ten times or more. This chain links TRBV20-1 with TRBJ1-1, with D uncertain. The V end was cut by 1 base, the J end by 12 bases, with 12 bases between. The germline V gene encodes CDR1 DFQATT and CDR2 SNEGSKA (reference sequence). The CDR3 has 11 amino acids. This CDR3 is CSARVGGWPFF. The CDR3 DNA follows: TGCAGTGCTAGAGTGGGAGGGTGGCCTTTCTTT.

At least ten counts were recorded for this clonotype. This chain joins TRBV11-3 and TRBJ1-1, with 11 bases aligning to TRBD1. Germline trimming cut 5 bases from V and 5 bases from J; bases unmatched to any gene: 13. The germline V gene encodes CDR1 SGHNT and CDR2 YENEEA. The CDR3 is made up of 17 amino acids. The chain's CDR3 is CASSTTGDRGDETEAFF. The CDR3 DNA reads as TGTGCCAGCAGCACGACAGGGGACAGGGGGGATGAAACTGAAGCTTTCTTT.

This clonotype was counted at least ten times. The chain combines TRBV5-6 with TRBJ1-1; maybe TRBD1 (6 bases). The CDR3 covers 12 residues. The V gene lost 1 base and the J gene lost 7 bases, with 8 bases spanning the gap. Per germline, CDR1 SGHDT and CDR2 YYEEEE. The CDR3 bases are TGTGCCAGCAGCTTGAGGGGGAATGAAGCTTTCTTT. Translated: CASSLRGNEAFF. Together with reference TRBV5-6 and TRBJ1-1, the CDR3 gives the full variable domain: DAGVTQSPTHLIKTRGQQVTLRCSPKSGHDTVSWYQQALGQGPQFIFQYYEEEERQRGNFPDRFSGHQFPNYSSELNVNALLLGDSALYLCASSLRGNEAFFGQGTRLTVV.

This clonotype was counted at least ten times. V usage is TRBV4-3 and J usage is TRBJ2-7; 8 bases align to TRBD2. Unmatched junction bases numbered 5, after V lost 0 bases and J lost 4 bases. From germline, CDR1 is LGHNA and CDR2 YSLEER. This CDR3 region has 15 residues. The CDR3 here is CASSQERLAGYEQYF. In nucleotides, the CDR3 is TGCGCCAGCAGCCAAGAACGGTTAGCGGGGTACGAGCAGTACTTC.

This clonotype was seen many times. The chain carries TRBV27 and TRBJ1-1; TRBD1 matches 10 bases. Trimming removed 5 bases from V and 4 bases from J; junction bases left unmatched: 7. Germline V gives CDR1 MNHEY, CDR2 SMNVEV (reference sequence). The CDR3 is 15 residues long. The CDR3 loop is CASSPLGQGGTEAFF. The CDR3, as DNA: TGTGCCAGCAGTCCCCTAGGACAGGGGGGCACTGAAGCTTTCTTT.

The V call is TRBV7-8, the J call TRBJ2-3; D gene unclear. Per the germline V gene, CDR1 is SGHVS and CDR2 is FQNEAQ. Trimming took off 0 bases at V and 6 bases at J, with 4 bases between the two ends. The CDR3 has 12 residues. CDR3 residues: CASSLALDTQYF. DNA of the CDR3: TGTGCCAGCAGCTTAGCGCTGGATACGCAGTATTTT.

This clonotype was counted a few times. CDR3: CASSFTGTGVMETQYF. CDR3 sequence (DNA): TGTGCCAGCAGCTTCACCGGGACAGGGGTGATGGAGACCCAGTACTTC. The chain combines TRBV5-6 with TRBJ2-5; 10 nucleotides line up with TRBD1. Trimming removed 2 bases from V and 5 bases from J; junction bases left unmatched: 9. The CDR3 is 16 residues long. Germline assignment: CDR1 SGHDT and CDR2 YYEEEE. The whole variable domain, remainder taken from reference TRBV5-6 and TRBJ2-5, is DAGVTQSPTHLIKTRGQQVTLRCSPKSGHDTVSWYQQALGQGPQFIFQYYEEEERQRGNFPDRFSGHQFPNYSSELNVNALLLGDSALYLCASSFTGTGVMETQYFGPGTRLLVL.

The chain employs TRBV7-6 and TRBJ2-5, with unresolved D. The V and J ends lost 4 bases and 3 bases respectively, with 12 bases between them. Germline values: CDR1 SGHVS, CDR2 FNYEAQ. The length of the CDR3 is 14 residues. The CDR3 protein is CASSYRTQKETQYF. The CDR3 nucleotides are TGTGCCAGCAGCTACAGAACACAGAAAGAGACCCAGTACTTC. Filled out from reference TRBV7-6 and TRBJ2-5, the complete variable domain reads GAGVSQSPRYKVTKRGQDVALRCDPISGHVSLYWYRQALGQGPEFLTYFNYEAQQDKSGLPNDRFSAERPEGSISTLTIQRTEQRDSAMYRCASSYRTQKETQYFGPGTRLLVL.

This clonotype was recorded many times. The CDR3 loop is CASSVFHLGAEVTDTQYF. The CDR3 DNA follows: TGTGCCAGCAGCGTGTTCCACCTCGGTGCGGAGGTCACAGATACGCAGTATTTT. The rearrangement links TRBV5-6 to TRBJ2-3; tentative D call: TRBD2 (5 bases). CDR1 is SGHDT, CDR2 YYEEEE, per germline. V lost 4 bases, J lost 2 bases, and 23 bases lay in between. The CDR3 runs to 18 residues.

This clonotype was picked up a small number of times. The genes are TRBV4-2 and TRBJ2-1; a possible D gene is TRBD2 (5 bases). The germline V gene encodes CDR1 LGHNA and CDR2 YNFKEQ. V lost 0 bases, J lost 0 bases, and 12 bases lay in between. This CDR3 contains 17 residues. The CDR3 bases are TGTGCCAGCAGCCAAGAAGACGTCGGGATCTCCTACAATGAGCAGTTCTTC. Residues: CASSQEDVGISYNEQFF.

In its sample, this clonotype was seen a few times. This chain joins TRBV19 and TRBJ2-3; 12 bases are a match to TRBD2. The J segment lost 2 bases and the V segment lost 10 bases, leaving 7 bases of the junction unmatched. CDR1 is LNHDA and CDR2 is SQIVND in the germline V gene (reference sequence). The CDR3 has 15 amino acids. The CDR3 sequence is CATSGLAGYTDTQYF. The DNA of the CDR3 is TGTGCCACCTCGGGACTAGCGGGCTACACAGATACGCAGTATTTT.

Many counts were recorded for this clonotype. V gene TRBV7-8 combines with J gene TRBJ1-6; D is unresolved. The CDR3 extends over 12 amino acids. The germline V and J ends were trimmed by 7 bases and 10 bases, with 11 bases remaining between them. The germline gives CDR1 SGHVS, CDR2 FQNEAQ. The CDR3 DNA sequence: TGTGCCAGCACCTCACTAAAATCACCCCTCCACTTT. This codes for CASTSLKSPLHF.

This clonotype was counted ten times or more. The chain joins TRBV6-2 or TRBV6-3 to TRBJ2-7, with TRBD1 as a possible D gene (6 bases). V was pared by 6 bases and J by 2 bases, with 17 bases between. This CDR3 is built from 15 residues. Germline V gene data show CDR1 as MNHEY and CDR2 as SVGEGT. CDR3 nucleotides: TGTGCCAGCAGGCCACAGGGAATTGGGGCCTACGAGCAGTACTTC. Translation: CASRPQGIGAYEQYF.

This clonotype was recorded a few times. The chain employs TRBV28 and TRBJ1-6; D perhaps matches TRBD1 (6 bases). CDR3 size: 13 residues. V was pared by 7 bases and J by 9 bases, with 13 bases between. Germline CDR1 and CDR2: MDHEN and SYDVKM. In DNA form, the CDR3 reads TGTGCCAGCACTAACAGGGAGAGTTCACCCCTCCACTTT. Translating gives CASTNRESSPLHF.

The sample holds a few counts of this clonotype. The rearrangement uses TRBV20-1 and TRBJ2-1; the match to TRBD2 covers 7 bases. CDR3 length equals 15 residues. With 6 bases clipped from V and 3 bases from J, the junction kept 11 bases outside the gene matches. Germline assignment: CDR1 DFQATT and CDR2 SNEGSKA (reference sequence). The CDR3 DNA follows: TGCAGTGCCCCCTACGAGGCGGGGGACTACAATGAGCAGTTCTTC. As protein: CSAPYEAGDYNEQFF.

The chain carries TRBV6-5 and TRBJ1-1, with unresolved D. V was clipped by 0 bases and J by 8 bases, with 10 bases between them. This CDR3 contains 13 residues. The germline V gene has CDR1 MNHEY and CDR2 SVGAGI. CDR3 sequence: CASSYSSNSEAFF. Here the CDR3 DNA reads TGTGCCAGCAGTTACTCTTCGAACTCCGAAGCTTTCTTT.

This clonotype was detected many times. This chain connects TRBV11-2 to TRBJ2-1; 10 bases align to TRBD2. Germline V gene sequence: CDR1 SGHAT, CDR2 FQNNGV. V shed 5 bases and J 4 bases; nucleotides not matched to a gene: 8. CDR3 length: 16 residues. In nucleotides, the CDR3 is TGTGCCAGCAGCCTCCGAGCGGGAGGGAGGTACAATGAGCAGTTCTTC. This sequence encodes CASSLRAGGRYNEQFF.

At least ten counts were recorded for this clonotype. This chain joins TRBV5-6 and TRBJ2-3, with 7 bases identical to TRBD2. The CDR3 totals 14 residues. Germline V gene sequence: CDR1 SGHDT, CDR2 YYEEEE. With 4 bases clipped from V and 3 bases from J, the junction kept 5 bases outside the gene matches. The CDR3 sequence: CASSRTSETDTQYF. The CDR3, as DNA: TGTGCCAGCAGCCGAACTAGCGAAACAGATACGCAGTATTTT.

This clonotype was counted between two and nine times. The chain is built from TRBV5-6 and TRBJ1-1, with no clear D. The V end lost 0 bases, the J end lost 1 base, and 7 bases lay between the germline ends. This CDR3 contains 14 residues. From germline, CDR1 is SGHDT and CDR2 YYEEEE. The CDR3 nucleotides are TGTGCCAGCAGCTTGGTCACAAAGAACACTGAAGCTTTCTTT. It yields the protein CASSLVTKNTEAFF.

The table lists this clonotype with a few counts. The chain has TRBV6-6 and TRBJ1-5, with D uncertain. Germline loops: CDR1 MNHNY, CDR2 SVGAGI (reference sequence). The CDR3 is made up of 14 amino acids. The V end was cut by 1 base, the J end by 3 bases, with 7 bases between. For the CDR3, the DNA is TGTGCCAGCAGTTACTTGGGCCTCAATCAGCCCCAGCATTTT. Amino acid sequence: CASSYLGLNQPQHF.

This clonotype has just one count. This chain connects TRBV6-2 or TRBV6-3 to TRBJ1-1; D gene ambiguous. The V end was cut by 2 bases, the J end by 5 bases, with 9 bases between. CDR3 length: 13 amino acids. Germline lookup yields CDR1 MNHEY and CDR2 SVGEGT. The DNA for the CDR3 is TGTGCCAGCAGTTACAGGGTTCGGACTGAAGCTTTCTTT. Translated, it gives CASSYRVRTEAFF.

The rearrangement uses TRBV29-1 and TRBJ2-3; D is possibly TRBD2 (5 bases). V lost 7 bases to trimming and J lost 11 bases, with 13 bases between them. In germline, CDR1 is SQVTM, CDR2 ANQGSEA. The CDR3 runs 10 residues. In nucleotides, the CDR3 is TGCAGCGCCGCGGGCCTTCAGCAGTATTTT. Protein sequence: CSAAGLQQYF.

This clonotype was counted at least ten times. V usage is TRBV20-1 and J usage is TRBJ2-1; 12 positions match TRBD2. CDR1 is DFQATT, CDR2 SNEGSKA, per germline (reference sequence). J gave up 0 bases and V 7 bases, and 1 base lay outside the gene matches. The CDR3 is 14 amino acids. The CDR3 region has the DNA TGCAGTGTACTAGCGGGGGGCTCCTACAATGAGCAGTTCTTC. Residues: CSVLAGGSYNEQFF.

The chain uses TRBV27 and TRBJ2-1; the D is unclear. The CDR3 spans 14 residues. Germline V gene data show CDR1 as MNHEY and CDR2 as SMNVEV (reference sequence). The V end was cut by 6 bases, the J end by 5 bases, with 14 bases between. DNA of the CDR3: TGTGCCAGCAGGTCTGGCGTCAGGAACAATGAGCAGTTCTTC. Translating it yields CASRSGVRNNEQFF.

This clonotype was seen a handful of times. The CDR3 is CASSSGLAGTDETQYF. The DNA for the CDR3 is TGTGCCAGCAGTTCCGGACTAGCGGGGACGGACGAGACCCAGTACTTC. The genes are TRBV6-6 and TRBJ2-5; TRBD2 matches 12 bases. The CDR3 consists of 16 residues. J lost 5 bases, V lost 4 bases, and 8 bases had no gene match. Germline loops: CDR1 MNHNY, CDR2 SVGAGI (reference sequence).